This TCR beta chain came from a study of T cell repertoires in cytomegalovirus infection. Looking at the study overall: Carrying CMV and the relevant HLA type showed in public TCR beta signatures.

Study conclusions and caveats: There were HLA-C-restricted CMV-specific TCR beta clonotypes dominating the ex vivo response.

TCRdb redid the calling of the reads with MiXCR, one entry per CDR3 protein. This sample has about 150,000 distinct CDR3 sequences; 20% to 30% occur once, and the top ten carry approximately 11%. In this sample, this clonotype turned up a few times. What it recognizes is unknown. The sample taken for sequencing was PBMCs. This TCR was sampled from a human donor in good health (CMV status not recorded). Some clones in this sample may be carry-over from other donors' samples.

DNA for the CDR3: TGTGCCAGCAGTAGACCACTTCAGGGGACCCTTTTCTACGAGCAGTACTTC. As protein: CASSRPLQGTLFYEQYF. The chain joins TRBV6-2 or TRBV6-3 to TRBJ2-7, with TRBD1 as a possible D gene (6 bases). CDR1 MNHEY and CDR2 SVGEGT come from the germline V gene. V lost 5 bases, J lost 3 bases, and 23 bases lay in between. The CDR3 covers 17 residues.